This T cell receptor beta chain was sequenced in a study of T cell changes during pregnancy in multiple sclerosis (dated by TCRdb to the late 2010s). About the full investigation: In women with multiple sclerosis, the researchers looked at how the T cell repertoire shifted as pregnancy progressed.

From the cysteine through the phenylalanine, the CDR3 covers 15 amino acids. Only CDR3 DNA remains: 45 bases, in frame from the first base. From V the trimming removes 3 bases and from J it removes 3 bases, while the gene matches leave 3 bases of the junction unaccounted for. CDR1 and CDR2 (SGDLS, YYNGEE) derive from the germline V gene. Receptor amplification or capture employed the immunoSEQ multiplex PCR assay. TCRdb provides this immuneACCESS table in a form limited to in-frame rearrangements. Some clones are lacking; in checked studies, under half of them reflect an unresolved V gene, and why the rest are absent is not known. This sample is represented by over 20,000 clones; roughly 89% of them were singletons. The leading ten clones occupy under 0.75% of the sample. About this clone: There is no known antigen for this receptor. Per-base qualities were not stored, and no clone one base away is much larger.

This chain is built from TRBV9 and TRBJ1-1; 12 junctional bases match TRBD1. The TCR was taken from a female donor in good health, enrolled as a control in a pregnancy study. The sequences come from CD4+ T cells from peripheral blood mononuclear cells, collected in the third trimester of pregnancy. Read as DNA, the sequence is TGTGCCAGCAGCGGCGGGACAGGGGGCGACACTGAAGCTTTCTTT. Its product reads: CASSGGTGGDTEAFF.